This passage covers 21 T cell receptor beta chains from one sample sequenced in a study of sequential checkpoint blockade in melanoma. Treatment denoted: randomized to nivolumab then ipilimumab (arm A) or the reverse (arm B). TCRdb's table, derived via immunoSEQ multiplex PCR, lists solely in-frame clones and lacks some. Of 20,000 to 25,000 clones listed, roughly four fifths are singletons. The starting material was CD8+ T cells sorted from blood (inferred from file names), obtained from a patient given nivolumab and ipilimumab in sequence. All receptors come from a human donor with melanoma.

This chain joins TRBV2 and TRBJ2-5, with 8 bases matching TRBD2. CDR1 SNHLY and CDR2 FYNNEI come from the germline V gene. With 3 bases clipped from V and 3 bases from J, the junction kept 6 bases outside the gene matches. The CDR3 runs to 15 residues. CDR3 nucleotide sequence: TGTGCCAGCAGTGAGACGCCGGGGGGGAAAGAGACCCAGTACTTC. It translates to CASSETPGGKETQYF. Looking up the rest from reference TRBV2 and TRBJ2-5 gives the full variable domain: EPEVTQTPSHQVTQMGQEVILRCVPISNHLYFYWYRQILGQKVEFLVSFYNNEISEKSEIFDDQFSVERPDGSNFTLKIRSTKLEDSAMYFCASSETPGGKETQYFGPGTRLLVL.

J is TRBJ2-7 and V is TRBV11-2, with 7 nucleotides matching TRBD2. V lost 0 bases, J lost 2 bases, and 13 bases stayed unmatched. This CDR3 spans 18 amino acids. The germline gives CDR1 SGHAT, CDR2 FQNNGV. Here the CDR3 reads CASSLDGLAETMPYEQYF. The CDR3 DNA reads TGTGCCAGCAGCTTAGATGGGCTAGCGGAGACGATGCCCTACGAGCAGTACTTC.

The chain combines TRBV25-1 with TRBJ2-2; 10 nucleotides agree with TRBD1. J gave up 5 bases and V 4 bases, and 4 bases lay outside the gene matches. Germline-derived CDR1 and CDR2 are MGHDK and SYGVNS. The CDR3 contains 15 residues. Written as DNA, the CDR3 is TGTGCCAGCAGTGTGGGACAGGGGAAGACCGGGGAGCTGTTTTTT. Its protein product is CASSVGQGKTGELFF.

As to this clone: Additional DNA sequences in this sample encode the identical CDR3. The chain carries TRBV23-1 and TRBJ2-7; 9 bases align to TRBD1. TRBV23-1 is an ORF; its function is uncertain. CDR3 length: 19 amino acids. V gave up 4 bases and J gave up 4 bases; unmatched junction bases: 20. CDR3 amino acids: CASSLNGPGTGPKLYEQYF. The CDR3 DNA reads TGCGCCAGCAGTCTGAATGGTCCCGGGACAGGGCCAAAGCTGTACGAGCAGTACTTC.

The chain recombines TRBV6-4 with TRBJ2-2; 9 bases are a match to TRBD2. V dropped 6 bases and J dropped 5; count of bases not matched to a gene: 4. CDR3 size: 14 residues. Germline V gives CDR1 MRHNA, CDR2 SNTAGT. Here the CDR3 DNA reads TGTGCCAGCAGCCCGGCGGGGGGGACCGGGGAGCTGTTTTTT. Translating gives CASSPAGGTGELFF.

J is TRBJ2-2 and V is TRBV7-9; D perhaps matches TRBD2 (6 bases). Looked up from germline, CDR1 is SEHNR and CDR2 is FQNEAQ (reference sequence). The CDR3 totals 16 residues. Trimming removed 2 bases at V and 4 bases at J, with 14 bases between. The CDR3 DNA reads TGTGCCAGCAGCTTATCGTCGGGAGTGGGCACCGGGGAGCTGTTTTTT. It translates to CASSLSSGVGTGELFF.

The chain couples TRBV28 to TRBJ2-5; 7 bases match TRBD2. V was clipped by 2 bases and J by 6 bases; unmatched bases: 12. This CDR3 spans 16 amino acids. CDR1 is MDHEN, CDR2 SYDVKM, per germline. CDR3 DNA sequence: TGTGCCAGCAGTTTAACGGGAGGCCAAGGTCGGAAGACCCAGTACTTC. It is translated as CASSLTGGQGRKTQYF.

The rearrangement uses TRBV7-9 and TRBJ1-1; 7 nucleotides match TRBD1. The CDR3 is 14 amino acids. Germline assignment: CDR1 SEHNR and CDR2 FQNEAQ (reference sequence). With 4 bases clipped from V and 10 bases from J, the junction kept 12 bases outside the gene matches. The CDR3 DNA reads as TGTGCCAGCAGCTCCTCTAGGGGGCAATGGGGAGCTTTCTTT. As protein: CASSSSRGQWGAFF.

The CDR3 DNA is TGTGCCAGCAGTTTAACAGGAAGTTCCTATAATTCACCCCTCCACTTT. Translating gives CASSLTGSSYNSPLHF. V is TRBV27 and J is TRBJ1-6; D perhaps matches TRBD1 (5 bases). V was pared by 2 bases and J by 1 base, with 9 bases between. Germline V gives CDR1 MNHEY, CDR2 SMNVEV (reference sequence). The CDR3 spans 16 residues.

The chain couples TRBV5-4 to TRBJ1-2; a weak D match, TRBD1 (6 bases). This CDR3 comprises 12 residues. Germline V lookup: CDR1 SGHNT, CDR2 YYREEE (reference sequence). Between the trimmed V and J ends, which lost 0 bases and 8 bases, there was a span of 8 bases. Here the CDR3 DNA reads TGTGCCAGCAGCTTGGCAGGGGACGGCTACACCTTC. Protein: CASSLAGDGYTF.

The chain joins TRBV28 to TRBJ1-4, with D maybe TRBD1 (5 bases). CDR1 is MDHEN and CDR2 is SYDVKM in the germline V gene. The CDR3 contains 15 residues. V lost 6 bases and J 7 bases, leaving 18 bases between the germline ends. In DNA, the CDR3 is TGTGCCAGCAGACCTGGCGACAGACGAAGTGAAAAACTGTTTTTT. This encodes CASRPGDRRSEKLFF.

The chain couples TRBV6-6 to TRBJ2-4; 9 bases agree with TRBD1. There are 16 residues in the CDR3. Germline CDR1 MNHNY, CDR2 SVGAGI (reference sequence). Unmatched junction bases numbered 8, after V lost 2 bases and J lost 6 bases. CDR3 protein: CASSYAPPDRGNIQYF. In DNA, the CDR3 is TGTGCCAGCAGTTACGCCCCACCGGACAGGGGAAACATTCAGTACTTC.

V gene TRBV28 combines with J gene TRBJ2-7; possibly TRBD2 for D (6 bases). Between the trimmed V and J ends, which lost 7 bases and 3 bases, there was a span of 16 bases. CDR1 is MDHEN, CDR2 SYDVKM, per germline. The CDR3 loop spans 14 amino acids. CDR3 in DNA: TGTGCCAGCACGGAGCCGGGACTTAACTACGAGCAGTACTTC. Its protein product is CASTEPGLNYEQYF.

This clone has a handful of counts. This chain joins TRBV7-6 and TRBJ2-2, with 9 nucleotides matching TRBD2. This CDR3 is 17 amino acids long. Germline CDR1 and CDR2: SGHVS and FNYEAQ. Trimming cost V 4 bases and J 1 base; bases outside gene matches: 7. CDR3 loop: CASSSRLAVVNTGELFF. The CDR3 DNA follows: TGTGCCAGCAGCTCCAGACTAGCGGTAGTGAACACCGGGGAGCTGTTTTTT.

The chain links TRBV7-9 to TRBJ2-1; D might be TRBD2 (5 bases). Germline-derived CDR1 and CDR2 are SEHNR and FQNEAQ (reference sequence). Between the trimmed V and J ends, which lost 5 bases and 8 bases, there was a span of 19 bases. CDR3 length equals 15 residues. The CDR3 region has the DNA TGTGCCAGCAGCAACGGAGGCCCCGGTGTCGATGAGCAGTTCTTC. Encoded protein: CASSNGGPGVDEQFF. Together with reference TRBV7-9 and TRBJ2-1, the CDR3 gives the full variable domain: DTGVSQNPRHKITKRGQNVTFRCDPISEHNRLYWYRQTLGQGPEFLTYFQNEAQLEKSRLLSDRFSAERPKGSFSTLEIQRTEQGDSAMYLCASSNGGPGVDEQFFGPGTRLTVL.

The CDR3 DNA is TGCGCCAGCAGCTTGGTCCCGACCGGGGGGACAGGGGAGCTGTTTTTT. Translated, it gives CASSLVPTGGTGELFF. The V gene is TRBV5-1, the J gene TRBJ2-2, with D possibly matching TRBD2 (7 bases). Germline-derived CDR1 and CDR2 are SGHRS and YFSETQ. The V end lost 0 bases, the J end lost 8 bases, and 17 bases lay between the germline ends. The CDR3 is 16 residues long.

This chain links TRBV7-9 with TRBJ2-5; a possible D gene is TRBD1 (6 bases). Germline loops: CDR1 SEHNR, CDR2 FQNEAQ (reference sequence). V lost 2 bases to trimming and J lost 5 bases, with 12 bases between them. The CDR3 runs 14 residues. CDR3 loop: CASSLWGRGETQYF. The DNA for the CDR3 is TGTGCCAGCAGCTTATGGGGTAGGGGGGAGACCCAGTACTTC.

A single count supports this clone. The rearrangement links TRBV19 to TRBJ2-1, with 7 nucleotides matching TRBD1. The CDR3 consists of 12 residues. Looked up from germline, CDR1 is LNHDA and CDR2 is SQIVND (reference sequence). J gave up 11 bases and V 1 base, and 2 bases lay outside the gene matches. The CDR3 sequence: CASSIAGQKQFF. In DNA, the CDR3 is TGTGCCAGTAGTATAGCGGGACAGAAGCAGTTCTTC.

The chain carries TRBV7-2 and TRBJ2-5, with a tentative D call TRBD2 (5 bases). The V and J ends lost 2 bases and 7 bases respectively, with 14 bases between them. CDR3 length equals 14 residues. Germline CDR1 and CDR2: SGHTA and FQGNSA. CDR3 residues: CASSLQSGAGTQYF. The DNA of the CDR3 is TGTGCCAGCAGCTTACAGAGCGGAGCTGGGACCCAGTACTTC.

The V gene is TRBV4-3, the J gene TRBJ2-3, with a possible D match to TRBD2 (5 bases). CDR1 and CDR2 (germline): LGHNA, YSLEER. This CDR3 region has 16 residues. Trimming took 3 bases from V and 2 from J, leaving 15 bases between them. CDR3 loop: CASSQERVGITDTQYF. As DNA, the CDR3 is TGCGCCAGCAGCCAGGAGAGGGTGGGAATCACAGATACGCAGTATTTT.

V and J are TRBV9 and TRBJ2-2, with 12 bases fitting TRBD2. Losses at the gene ends were 4 bases for V and 6 bases for J; bases not matched to a gene: 4. Looked up from germline, CDR1 is SGDLS and CDR2 is YYNGEE. This CDR3 is built from 15 residues. The CDR3 bases are TGTGCCAGCAGCTTGCGACTAGCGGGAGCCGGGGAGCTGTTTTTT. It yields the protein CASSLRLAGAGELFF.